This T cell receptor (beta chain) was recovered during a study of patients and donors after allogeneic stem cell transplantation. TCRdb processed the RT-PCR reads anew with MiXCR; each CDR3 protein has one entry. The top ten hold roughly 25% of the sample, which has roughly 150,000 distinct CDR3 sequences, 24% seen once. The CDR3 has 13 residues. V lost 3 bases to trimming and J lost 3 bases, with 9 bases between them. The sequenced material came from blood, either unsorted or a sorted T cell fraction (not recorded which). The V call is TRBV12-3 or TRBV12-4, the J call TRBJ2-7; D is undetermined. The sequence was collected from a human donor who was either an allogeneic HSCT recipient or a stem cell or donor lymphocyte infusion donor (not recorded which). It is not recorded whose cells these are; they may come from a transplant donor. CDR3 coding DNA: TGTGCCAGCAGTTTCGGGCGTAACTACGAGCAGTACTTC. It encodes CASSFGRNYEQYF.